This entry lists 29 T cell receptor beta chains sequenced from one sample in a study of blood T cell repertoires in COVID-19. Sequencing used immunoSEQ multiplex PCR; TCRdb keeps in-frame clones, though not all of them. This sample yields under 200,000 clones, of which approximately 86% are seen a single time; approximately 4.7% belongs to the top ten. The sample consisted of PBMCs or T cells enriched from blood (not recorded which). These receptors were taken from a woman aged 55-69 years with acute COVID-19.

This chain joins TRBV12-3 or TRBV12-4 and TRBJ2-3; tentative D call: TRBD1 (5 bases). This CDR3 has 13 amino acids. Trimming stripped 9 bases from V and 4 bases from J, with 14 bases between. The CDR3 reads CASRRDGADTQYF. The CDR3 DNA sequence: TGTGCCAGTCGCAGGGATGGGGCAGATACGCAGTATTTT.

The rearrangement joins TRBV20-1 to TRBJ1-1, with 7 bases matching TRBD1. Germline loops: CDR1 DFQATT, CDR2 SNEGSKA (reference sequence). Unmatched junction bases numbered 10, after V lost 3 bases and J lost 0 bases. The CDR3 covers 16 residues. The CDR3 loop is CSASWDSFSMNTEAFF. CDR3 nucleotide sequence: TGCAGTGCTAGTTGGGACAGCTTTTCGATGAACACTGAAGCTTTCTTT.

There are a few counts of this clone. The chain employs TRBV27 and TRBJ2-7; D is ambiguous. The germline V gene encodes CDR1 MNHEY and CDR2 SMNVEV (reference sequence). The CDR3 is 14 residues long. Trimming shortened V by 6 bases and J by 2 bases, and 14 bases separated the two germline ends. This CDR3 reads CASRGLLSPYEQYV. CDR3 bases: TGTGCCAGCAGGGGCCTGCTAAGTCCCTACGAGCAGTACGTC.

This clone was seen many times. The CDR3 nucleotides are TGTGCCAGCAGTTCTATTAGAGGAGGCTACACCTTC. Translated: CASSSIRGGYTF. The gene calls are TRBV12-3 or TRBV12-4 and TRBJ1-2, with D unresolved. V was shortened by 4 bases and J by 8 bases, with 11 bases between the two germline ends. The CDR3 sequence is 12 residues long.

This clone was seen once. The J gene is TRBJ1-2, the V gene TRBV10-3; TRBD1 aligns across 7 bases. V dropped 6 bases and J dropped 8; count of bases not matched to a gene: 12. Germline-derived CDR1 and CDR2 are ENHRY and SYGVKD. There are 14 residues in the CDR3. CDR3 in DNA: TGTGCCATCAGCTCACCGGGACAGACCTGGGGCTACACCTTC. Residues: CAISSPGQTWGYTF.

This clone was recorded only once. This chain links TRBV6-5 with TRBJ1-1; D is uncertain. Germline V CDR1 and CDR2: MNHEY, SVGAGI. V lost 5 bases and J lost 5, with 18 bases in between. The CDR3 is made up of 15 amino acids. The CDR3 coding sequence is TGTGCCAGCAGTCCGGGTCCTCCAAGAGGGACTGAAGCTTTCTTT. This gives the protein CASSPGPPRGTEAFF.

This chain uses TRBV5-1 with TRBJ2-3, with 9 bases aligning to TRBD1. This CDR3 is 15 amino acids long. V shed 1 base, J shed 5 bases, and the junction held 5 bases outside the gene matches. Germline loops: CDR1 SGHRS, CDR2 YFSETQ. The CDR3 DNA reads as TGCGCCAGCAGCTTGTTGACAGGGGGTGAAGATACGCAGTATTTT. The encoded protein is CASSLLTGGEDTQYF.

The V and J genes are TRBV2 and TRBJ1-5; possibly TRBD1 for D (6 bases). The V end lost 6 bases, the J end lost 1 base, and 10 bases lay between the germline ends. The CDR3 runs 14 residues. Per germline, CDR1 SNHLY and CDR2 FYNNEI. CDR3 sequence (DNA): TGTGCCAGCAGCGGACAGAGGAGCAATCAGCCCCAGCATTTT. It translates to CASSGQRSNQPQHF.

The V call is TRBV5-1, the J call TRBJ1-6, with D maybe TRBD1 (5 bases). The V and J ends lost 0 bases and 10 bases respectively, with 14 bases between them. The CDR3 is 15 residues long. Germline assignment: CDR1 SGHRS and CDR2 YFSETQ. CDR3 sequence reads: CASSLGQGSRSPLHF. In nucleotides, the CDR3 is TGCGCCAGCAGCTTGGGGCAGGGCAGCAGGTCACCCCTCCACTTT.

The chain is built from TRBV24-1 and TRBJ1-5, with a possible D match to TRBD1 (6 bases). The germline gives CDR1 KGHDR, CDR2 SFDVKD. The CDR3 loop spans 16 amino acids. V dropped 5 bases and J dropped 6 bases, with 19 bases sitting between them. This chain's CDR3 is CATSGGSGTLVQPQHF. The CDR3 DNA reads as TGTGCCACCAGTGGGGGGTCCGGGACACTTGTTCAGCCCCAGCATTTT.

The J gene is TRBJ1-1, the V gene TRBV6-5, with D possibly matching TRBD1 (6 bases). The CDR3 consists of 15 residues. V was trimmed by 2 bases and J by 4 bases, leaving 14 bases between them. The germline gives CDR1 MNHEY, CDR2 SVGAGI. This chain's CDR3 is CASSYRTGWGTEAFF. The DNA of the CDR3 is TGTGCCAGCAGTTACCGTACAGGGTGGGGCACTGAAGCTTTCTTT.

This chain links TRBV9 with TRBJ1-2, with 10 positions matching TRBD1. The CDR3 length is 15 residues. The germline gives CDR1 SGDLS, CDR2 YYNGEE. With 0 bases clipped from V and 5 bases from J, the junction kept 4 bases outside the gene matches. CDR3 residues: CASSVGGTGVYGYTF. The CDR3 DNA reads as TGTGCCAGCAGCGTAGGGGGGACAGGGGTTTATGGCTACACCTTC.

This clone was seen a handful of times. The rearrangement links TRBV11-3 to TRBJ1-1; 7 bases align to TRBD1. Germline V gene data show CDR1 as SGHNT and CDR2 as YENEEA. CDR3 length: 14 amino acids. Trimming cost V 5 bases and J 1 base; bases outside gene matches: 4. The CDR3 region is CASSEGTANTEAFF. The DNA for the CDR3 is TGTGCCAGCAGCGAAGGGACAGCGAACACTGAAGCTTTCTTT. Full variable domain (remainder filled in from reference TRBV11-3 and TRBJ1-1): EAGVVQSPRYKIIEKKQPVAFWCNPISGHNTLYWYLQNLGQGPELLIRYENEEAVDDSQLPKDRFSAERLKGVDSTLKIQPAELGDSAVYLCASSEGTANTEAFFGQGTRLTVV.

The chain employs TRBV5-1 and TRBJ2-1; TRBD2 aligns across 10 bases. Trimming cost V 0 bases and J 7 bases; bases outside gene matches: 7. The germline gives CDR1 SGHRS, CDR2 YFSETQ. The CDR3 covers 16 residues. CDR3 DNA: TGCGCCAGCAGCTTGGGCAGCGGGGGGGCCGATAATGAGCAGTTCTTC. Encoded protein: CASSLGSGGADNEQFF.

The CDR3 region has the DNA TGTGCCAGCAGCTTAATGACAGAGCCCTTCTATGGCTACACCTTC. Its translation: CASSLMTEPFYGYTF. The rearrangement joins TRBV7-2 to TRBJ1-2, with D possibly being TRBD1 (5 bases). The V and J ends lost 2 bases and 4 bases respectively, with 14 bases between them. This CDR3 has 15 residues. In germline, CDR1 is SGHTA, CDR2 FQGNSA.

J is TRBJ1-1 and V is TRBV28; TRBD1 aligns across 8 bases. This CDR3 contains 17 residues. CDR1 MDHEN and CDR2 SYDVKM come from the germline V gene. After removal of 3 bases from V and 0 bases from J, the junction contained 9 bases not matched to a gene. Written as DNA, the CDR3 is TGTGCCAGCAGTTTCGTCAGGGGGCGCAGATTGAACACTGAAGCTTTCTTT. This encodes CASSFVRGRRLNTEAFF.

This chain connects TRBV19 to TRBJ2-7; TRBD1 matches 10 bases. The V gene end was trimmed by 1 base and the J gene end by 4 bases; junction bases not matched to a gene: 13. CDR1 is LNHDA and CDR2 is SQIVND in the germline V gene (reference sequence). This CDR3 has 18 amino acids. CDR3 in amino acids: CASSIALTGQGYRYEQYF. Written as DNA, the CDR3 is TGTGCCAGTAGTATAGCTCTGACGGGACAGGGGTATAGGTACGAGCAGTACTTC. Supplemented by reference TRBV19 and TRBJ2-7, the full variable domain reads DGGITQSPKYLFRKEGQNVTLSCEQNLNHDAMYWYRQDPGQGLRLIYYSQIVNDFQKGDIAEGYSVSREKKESFPLTVTSAQKNPTAFYLCASSIALTGQGYRYEQYFGPGTRLTVT.

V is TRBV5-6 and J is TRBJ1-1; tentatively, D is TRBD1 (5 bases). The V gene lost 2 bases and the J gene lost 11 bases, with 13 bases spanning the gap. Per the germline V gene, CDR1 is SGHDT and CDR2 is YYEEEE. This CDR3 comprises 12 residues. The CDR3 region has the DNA TGTGCCAGCAGCTTCGACAGCGTGAAGGCTTTCTTT. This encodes CASSFDSVKAFF.

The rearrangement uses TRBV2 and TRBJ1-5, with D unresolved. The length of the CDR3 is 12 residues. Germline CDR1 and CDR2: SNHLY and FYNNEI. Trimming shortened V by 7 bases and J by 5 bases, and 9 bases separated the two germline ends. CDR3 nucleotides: TGTGCCAGCAATCTCCGGGATCAGCCCCAGCATTTT. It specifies CASNLRDQPQHF.

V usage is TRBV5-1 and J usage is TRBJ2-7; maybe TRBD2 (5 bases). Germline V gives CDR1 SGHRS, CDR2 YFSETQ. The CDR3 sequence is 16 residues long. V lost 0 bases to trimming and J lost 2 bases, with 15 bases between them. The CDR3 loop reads CASSLDSGTLTYEQYF. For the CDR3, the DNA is TGCGCCAGCAGCTTGGACTCGGGAACACTTACCTACGAGCAGTACTTC.

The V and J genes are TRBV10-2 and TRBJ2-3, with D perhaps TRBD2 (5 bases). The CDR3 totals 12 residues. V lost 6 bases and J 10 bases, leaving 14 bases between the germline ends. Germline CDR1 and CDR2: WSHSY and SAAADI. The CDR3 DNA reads TGCGCCAGCAGGCCCACTAGTGCTGCGCAGTATTTT. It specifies CASRPTSAAQYF.

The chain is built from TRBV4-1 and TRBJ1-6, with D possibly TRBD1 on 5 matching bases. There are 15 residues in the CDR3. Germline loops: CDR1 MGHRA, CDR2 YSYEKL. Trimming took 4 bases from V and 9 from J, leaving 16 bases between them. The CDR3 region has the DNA TGCGCCAGCAGCCTGGGGTCGGGGGAATCTTCACCCCTCCACTTT. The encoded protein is CASSLGSGESSPLHF.

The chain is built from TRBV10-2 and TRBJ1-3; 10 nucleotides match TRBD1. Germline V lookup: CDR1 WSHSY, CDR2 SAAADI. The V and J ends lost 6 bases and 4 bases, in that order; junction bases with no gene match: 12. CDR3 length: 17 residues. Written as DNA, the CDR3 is TGCGCCAGCAGACCCGGGACAGGGGAATTTTCCGGAAACACCATATATTTT. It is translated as CASRPGTGEFSGNTIYF.

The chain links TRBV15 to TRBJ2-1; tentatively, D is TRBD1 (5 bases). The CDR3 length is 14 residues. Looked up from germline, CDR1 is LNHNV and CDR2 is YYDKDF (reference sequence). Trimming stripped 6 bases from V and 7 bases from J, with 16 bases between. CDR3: CATSGAATLNEQFF. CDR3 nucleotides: TGTGCCACCAGTGGGGCGGCGACTCTGAATGAGCAGTTCTTC.

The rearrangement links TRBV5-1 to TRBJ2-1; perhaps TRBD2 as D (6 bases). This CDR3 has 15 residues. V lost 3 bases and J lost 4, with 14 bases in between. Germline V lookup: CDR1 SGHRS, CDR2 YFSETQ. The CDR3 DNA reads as TGCGCCAGCAGCTCTGAGCGGGCCGATTACAATGAGCAGTTCTTC. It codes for CASSSERADYNEQFF.

The CDR3 here is CASSFTGSDLYEQYV. The DNA of the CDR3 is TGTGCCAGCAGCTTCACAGGTTCCGACCTCTACGAGCAGTACGTC. The chain is built from TRBV7-2 and TRBJ2-7, with D possibly TRBD1 on 5 matching bases. Per germline, CDR1 SGHTA and CDR2 FQGNSA. The CDR3 runs to 15 residues. V lost 3 bases, J lost 3 bases, and 15 bases lay in between.

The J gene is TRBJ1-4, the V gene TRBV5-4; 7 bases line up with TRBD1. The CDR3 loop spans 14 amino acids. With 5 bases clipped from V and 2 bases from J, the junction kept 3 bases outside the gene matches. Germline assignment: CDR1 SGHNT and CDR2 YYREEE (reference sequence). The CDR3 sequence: CASRPQGTNEKLFF. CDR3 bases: TGTGCCAGCAGACCACAGGGGACTAATGAAAAACTGTTTTTT. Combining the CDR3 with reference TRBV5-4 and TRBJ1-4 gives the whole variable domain ETGVTQSPTHLIKTRGQQVTLRCSSQSGHNTVSWYQQALGQGPQFIFQYYREEENGRGNFPPRFSGLQFPNYSSELNVNALELDDSALYLCASRPQGTNEKLFFGSGTQLSVL.

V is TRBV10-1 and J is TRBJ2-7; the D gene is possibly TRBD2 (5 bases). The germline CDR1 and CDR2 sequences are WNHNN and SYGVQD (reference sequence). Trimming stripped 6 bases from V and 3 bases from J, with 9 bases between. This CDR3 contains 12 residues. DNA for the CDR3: TGCGCCAGCAGATCCGGACTCTACGAGCAGTACTTC. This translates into CASRSGLYEQYF.

CDR3 nucleotides: TGTGCCAGCAGCCCTCTAGCGGGCATTGAGCAGTTCTTC. Translating gives CASSPLAGIEQFF. The chain carries TRBV7-2 and TRBJ2-1, with 8 bases that match TRBD2. Germline V gene data show CDR1 as SGHTA and CDR2 as FQGNSA. V shed 5 bases and J 9 bases; nucleotides not matched to a gene: 6. The CDR3 is made up of 13 amino acids.